These T cell receptor beta chains were read from a single sample in a study of graft-versus-host responses after intestinal transplantation. Repertoires were generated with immunoSEQ multiplex PCR, while TCRdb's copy carries only in-frame clones and drops some. Of more than 9,000 clones listed, 65% to 90% are singletons. Sequencing used ileum tissue, obtained around 700 days after intestinal transplantation. The origin of the receptors is a human patient who received an intestinal transplant, so some T cells may come from the graft donor. CDR3s include the opening cysteine and the closing phenylalanine or tryptophan. A D gene is named only where the DNA matches it firmly. Clone size is shown for a subset of rows, as once, few, many or a class of expanded clone.

size	V	D	J	DNA	CDR3
NA	TRBV6-5	TRBD1	TRBJ1-2	TGTGCCAGCAGTTTCTACCCGACAGGGGAGGTCTATGGCTACACCTTC	CASSFYPTGEVYGYTF
NA	TRBV14	TRBD1	TRBJ1-1	TGTGCCAGCAGCCCCCTGAGTAGGACAGGGAACCCCGAAGCTTTCTTT	CASSPLSRTGNPEAFF
NA	TRBV7-9	TRBD2	TRBJ2-1	TGTGCCAGCAGCGATTTGACTAGCGGGAGGCAAAATGAGCAGTTCTTC	CASSDLTSGRQNEQFF
NA	TRBV7-9	NA	TRBJ1-2	TGTGCCAGCAGCGTAGGACAGCTAGCCTTCTATGGCTACACCTTC	CASSVGQLAFYGYTF
NA	TRBV2	NA	TRBJ1-4	TGTGCCAGCAGTGATGGGTACGCTACTGAAAAACTGTTTTTT	CASSDGYATEKLFF
once	TRBV10-2	TRBD1	TRBJ2-7	TGCGCCAGCAGCTGGGACAGATCCGAGCAGTACTTC	CASSWDRSEQYF
NA	TRBV18	NA	TRBJ2-7	TGTGCCAGCTCACCAAATGAGCACGAGCAGTACTTC	CASSPNEHEQYF
NA	TRBV18	NA	TRBJ1-1	TGTGCCAGCTGGATAGGGCGAACGATGAACACTGAAGCTTTCTTT	CASWIGRTMNTEAFF
NA	TRBV7-9	NA	TRBJ1-6	TGTGCCAGCAGCTCCCGTTCAGGGGATTCACCCCTCCACTTT	CASSSRSGDSPLHF
once	TRBV4-2	TRBD2	TRBJ2-2	TGTGCCAGCAGCCAAGATGAGGCGGGAGAGACCGGGGAGCTGTTTTTT	CASSQDEAGETGELFF
once	TRBV7-6	TRBD2	TRBJ2-1	TGTGCCAGCAGCAACAGCGGGGGGGCCATCAGTGAGCAGTTCTTC	CASSNSGGAISEQFF
NA	TRBV6-1	NA	TRBJ2-2	TGTGCCAGCAGTGTTTCGGGGGCAAACACCGGGGAGCTGTTTTTT	CASSVSGANTGELFF
NA	TRBV14	NA	TRBJ1-2	TGTGCCAGCAGCCTATCCAAGCGTCTACGCCGCACCTTC	CASSLSKRLRRTF
NA	TRBV18	TRBD2	TRBJ2-3	TGTGCCAGCTCACCCCCTCTAGCGGCCACAGATACGCAGTATTTT	CASSPPLAATDTQYF
NA	TRBV5-6	NA	TRBJ2-7	TGTGCCAGCACCCGAGGAGGGGGACGAGGCGAGCAGTACTTC	CASTRGGGRGEQYF
NA	TRBV18	NA	TRBJ2-7	TGTGCCAGCTCACTACTGGGACCGAGCGCTTCGAGCTCCTACGAGCAGTACTTC	CASSLLGPSASSSYEQYF
NA	TRBV7-3	TRBD2	TRBJ2-1	TGTGCCAGCAGCTTTCGGGGTAGCGGGACCGGTGAGCAGTTCTTC	CASSFRGSGTGEQFF
NA	TRBV15	TRBD2	TRBJ2-7	TGTGCCACCAGCAGAGAAATTCTTACGGGAGGACCGCCCTACGAGCAGTACTTC	CATSREILTGGPPYEQYF
NA	TRBV5-1	TRBD2	TRBJ2-7	TGCGCCAGCAGCTCTTACCGGACTAGCGGGAGGAGAAGAGTGGGAGAGTCCTACGAGCAGTACTTC	CASSSYRTSGRRRVGESYEQYF
NA	TRBV6-5	NA	TRBJ2-2	TGTGCCAGCAGTTCTCAGGACAAATCGAACACCGGGGAGCTGTTTTTT	CASSSQDKSNTGELFF
NA	TRBV6-1	TRBD1	TRBJ1-5	TGTGCCAGCAGTCCGAGACAGGGCGGACAGCCCCAGCATTTT	CASSPRQGGQPQHF
few	TRBV12-5	NA	TRBJ1-2	TGTGCTAGTGGCATTATCGGACAGAACTATGGCTACACCTTC	CASGIIGQNYGYTF
NA	TRBV6-6	NA	TRBJ2-4	TGTGCCAGCAGTTTAACCGGGGCTGAAAACATTCAGTACTTC	CASSLTGAENIQYF
NA	TRBV12-2	NA	TRBJ1-6	TGTGCAAGTCGCTTTATCCTCCTACCGGGCTCGCGATATAATTCACCCCTCCACTTT	CASRFILLPGSRYNSPLHF
once	TRBV18	TRBD1	TRBJ1-1	TGTGCCAGCTCACGTGGACAGGGTGGTGACACTGAAGCTTTCTTT	CASSRGQGGDTEAFF
once	TRBV13	NA	TRBJ2-5	TGTGCCAGCAGCTTAGGACGGAGACGGGAGACCCAGTACTTC	CASSLGRRRETQYF
few	TRBV6-5	TRBD1	TRBJ1-5	TGTGCCAGCAGAGGACAGGGAAAGAGCCAGCCCCAGCATTTT	CASRGQGKSQPQHF
NA	TRBV29-1	TRBD1	TRBJ2-3	TGCAGCGTTGAAGATCCAGGACAGGGGATCGATACGCAGTATTTT	CSVEDPGQGIDTQYF
NA	TRBV6-5	TRBD1	TRBJ1-5	TGTGCCAGCAGTCAGCCCGACAGGGGCAATCAGCCCCAGCATTTT	CASSQPDRGNQPQHF
NA	TRBV9	TRBD2	TRBJ2-7	TGTGCCAGCAGCGTCCAACCTCTTCTAGCGGGGGGCCTCGACCCGATTTTCTACGAGCAGTACTTC	CASSVQPLLAGGLDPIFYEQYF
NA	TRBV29-1	NA	TRBJ2-1	TGCAGCGTTGAAGGGCAGTACAATGAGCAGTTCTTC	CSVEGQYNEQFF
NA	TRBV19	NA	TRBJ1-2	TGTGCCAGTGCGGACAGTAACTTCTATGGCTACACCTTC	CASADSNFYGYTF
NA	TRBV10-3	NA	TRBJ1-1	TGTGCCACCAGGAGGTCGGAAGACACTGAAGCTTTCTTT	CATRRSEDTEAFF
NA	TRBV27	NA	TRBJ1-5	TGTGCCAGCAGTTTCCTTCCGCCAGGGCGGCGACAGCCCCAGCATTTT	CASSFLPPGRRQPQHF
NA	TRBV25-1	NA	TRBJ1-1	TGTGCCAGCACCGGGCACACTGAAGCTTTCTTT	CASTGHTEAFF
once	TRBV5-4	TRBD1	TRBJ2-5	TGTGCCAGCAGCCGGCAACAGGGGACCCAAGAGACCCAGTACTTC	CASSRQQGTQETQYF
NA	TRBV7-3	NA	TRBJ2-7	TGTGCCAGCAGCTTAACTGTGACTAGTCTAGGCGAGCAGTACTTC	CASSLTVTSLGEQYF
NA	TRBV6-5	TRBD2	TRBJ2-3	TGTGCCAGCAGACTGCGGGGGAGGGCCACAGATACGCAGTATTTT	CASRLRGRATDTQYF
NA	TRBV11-2	NA	TRBJ1-3	TGTGCCAGCAGCTCAGTGGAGGACACCATATATTTT	CASSSVEDTIYF
few	TRBV7-9	TRBD2	TRBJ2-1	TGTGCCAGCAGCTTAAAGGAGGCGGGAGGGAAGAATGAGCAGTTCTTC	CASSLKEAGGKNEQFF
NA	TRBV4-1	TRBD2	TRBJ2-5	TGCGCCAGCAGCCAAGCAAGCGGGGGCCTTAAAGAGACCCAGTACTTC	CASSQASGGLKETQYF
NA	TRBV5-4	NA	TRBJ1-4	TGTGCCAGCAGTTTGCCAACTAATGAAAAACTGTTTTTT	CASSLPTNEKLFF
NA	TRBV6-1	TRBD1	TRBJ2-7	TGTGCCAGCAGGGACCCGGGACAGGGGGACTACGAGCAGTACTTC	CASRDPGQGDYEQYF
NA	TRBV30	NA	TRBJ2-7	TGTGCCTGGAGTGTAGGGGGTCGACTAGCCTACGAGCAGTACTTC	CAWSVGGRLAYEQYF
NA	TRBV9	NA	TRBJ2-1	TGTGCCAGCTCCCCAAACCGGGGCAATGAGCAGTTCTTC	CASSPNRGNEQFF
NA	TRBV28	TRBD1	TRBJ1-5	TGTGCCAGCAGTTTACCTAAACCGGGGACAGGGGGCGGTCAGCCCCAGCATTTT	CASSLPKPGTGGGQPQHF
NA	TRBV6-5	NA	TRBJ2-5	TGTGCCAGCGGCGCGTACCAAGAGACCCAGTACTTC	CASGAYQETQYF
few	TRBV11-2	TRBD1	TRBJ1-1	TGTGCCAGCAGCTTACGGCAGGGGGCCGGGACTGAAGCTTTCTTT	CASSLRQGAGTEAFF
NA	TRBV5-1	NA	TRBJ2-3	TGCGCCAGCAGCTTGAGTTGGGGCACAGATACGCAGTATTTT	CASSLSWGTDTQYF
NA	TRBV11-2	NA	TRBJ2-7	TGTGCCAGCAGCTTAGAATGGCGGGGTACCTACGAGCAGTACTTC	CASSLEWRGTYEQYF
NA	TRBV5-1	NA	TRBJ1-6	TGCGCCAGCAGCCGCTTGGGCCAGGCAAATTATAATTCACCCCTCCACTTT	CASSRLGQANYNSPLHF